This T cell receptor beta chain originates from a study of T cell changes during pregnancy in multiple sclerosis. CDR3 size: 16 residues. Germline CDR1 reads LNHNV; CDR2 reads YYDKDF (reference sequence). After removal of 2 bases from V and 5 bases from J, the junction contained 12 bases not matched to a gene. TCRdb keeps only in-frame clones here, not all; method: immunoSEQ multiplex PCR. The data show tens of thousands of clones, around nine tenths seen once. The sequence was obtained from a female donor with multiple sclerosis, enrolled in a pregnancy study. The chain employs TRBV15 and TRBJ2-7; 7 nucleotides line up with TRBD2. The specimen was peripheral blood, collected in the second trimester of pregnancy. CDR3 bases: TGTGCCACCAGCAGATGGGGGGGGGTTGGTTTACACGAGCAGTACTTC. Translation gives CATSRWGGVGLHEQYF.